These T cell receptor beta chains were read from a single sample in a study of control samples from healthy donors and cancer patients. Sequenced by immunoSEQ multiplex PCR; TCRdb stores in-frame clones only, minus some. Of about 98,000 clones listed, around 82% are singletons. Sample: blood. All receptors come from a man in his sixties in good health. CDR3s include the opening cysteine and the closing phenylalanine or tryptophan. Each record gives: clone size, D gene, J gene, V gene, CDR3 DNA, CDR3 protein. The D gene is left open where the match is weak. The size field is filled for only some rows; it gives once, few, many or a size class.

>.|.|TRBJ2-7|TRBV28
TGTGCCAGCAGTTTGAAAACTAGGATCGAGCAGTACTTC
CASSLKTRIEQYF
>.|.|TRBJ2-3|TRBV6-4
TGTGCCAGCAGTGATTTCGCAGGGAGCACAGATACGCAGTATTTT
CASSDFAGSTDTQYF
>.|TRBD2|TRBJ2-5|TRBV14
TGTGCCAGTCGATCGGGAGGCCAAGAGACCCAGTACTTC
CASRSGGQETQYF
>.|TRBD2|TRBJ2-2|TRBV6-5
TGTGCCAGCGGCCTAGCGGGATTTCAGTCCGGGGAGCTGTTTTTT
CASGLAGFQSGELFF
>once|.|TRBJ2-3|TRBV12-3/TRBV12-4
TGTGCCAGCAGTTTTGGCTCCGCAGATACGCAGTATTTT
CASSFGSADTQYF
>.|.|TRBJ2-7|TRBV7-9
TGTGCCAGCAGCCCCTTGGGCAGACCCTACGAGCAGTACTTC
CASSPLGRPYEQYF
>.|TRBD2|TRBJ2-1|TRBV10-1
TGCGCCAGCAGTGAGGTTCGGGAGGCGTACAATGAGCAGTTCTTC
CASSEVREAYNEQFF
>few|.|TRBJ1-1|TRBV7-8
TGTGCCAGCAGCTTAGCCTTTAGTACTGAAGCTTTCTTT
CASSLAFSTEAFF
>.|.|TRBJ2-7|TRBV6-4
TGTGCCAGCAGTGACTCGAATGCGGGCCGCTCCTACGAGCAGTACTTC
CASSDSNAGRSYEQYF
>once|.|TRBJ1-4|TRBV9
TGTGCCAGCAGCGCCGGGACTAATGAAAAACTGTTTTTT
CASSAGTNEKLFF
>.|TRBD2|TRBJ2-7|TRBV9
TGTGCCAGCAGCCCCCCGCCTAGGGCTAGCGGGAGGCACGAGCAGTACTTC
CASSPPPRASGRHEQYF
>.|TRBD2|TRBJ2-5|TRBV28
TGTGCCAGCAGTGGACCGGGACTAGCGGGGACCCAGTACTTC
CASSGPGLAGTQYF
>.|.|TRBJ1-3|TRBV3-1/TRBV3-2
TGTGCCAGCAGCCACCTAGTCTCTGGAAACACCATATATTTT
CASSHLVSGNTIYF
>.|TRBD2|TRBJ2-3|TRBV6-5
TGTGCCAGCAGACCACTAGCGGGAAGCACAGATACGCAGTATTTT
CASRPLAGSTDTQYF
>.|TRBD1|TRBJ1-1|TRBV7-9
TGTGCCAGCAGCATGAAACAGGGGACGAACACTGAAGCTTTCTTT
CASSMKQGTNTEAFF
>.|TRBD2|TRBJ2-1|TRBV28
TGTGCCGGACTAAAAAGCGGGGGGGATGAGCAGTTCTTC
CAGLKSGGDEQFF
>.|.|TRBJ2-4|TRBV30
TGTGCCTGGAGTGGGTTTGGCAAAAACATTCAGTACTTC
CAWSGFGKNIQYF
>.|TRBD2|TRBJ2-1|TRBV28
TGTGCCAGCAGTTTGGGCGGGAGGGCCGGTGAGCAGTTCTTC
CASSLGGRAGEQFF
>.|TRBD2|TRBJ2-5|TRBV2
TGTGCCAGCAGTGCCGGGGGGGTACAAGAGACCCAGTACTTC
CASSAGGVQETQYF
>.|.|TRBJ2-3|TRBV10-1
TGCGCCAGCAGTGAACGGACGGGAGTGGATACGCAGTATTTT
CASSERTGVDTQYF
>.|.|TRBJ2-3|TRBV29-1
TGCAGCGTTCTTAGCGGATTCACAGATACGCAGTATTTT
CSVLSGFTDTQYF
>.|TRBD1|TRBJ1-1|TRBV4-2
TGTGCCAGCAGCCGACAGGGGGCGGACACTGAAGCTTTCTTT
CASSRQGADTEAFF
>few|.|TRBJ2-2|TRBV6-1
TGTGCCAGCAGTGAAGCGGGGGAGAACACCGGGGAGCTGTTTTTT
CASSEAGENTGELFF
>.|TRBD2|TRBJ2-3|TRBV18
TGTGCCAGCTCACCGCTCACTAGCGGGAGCACAGATACGCAGTATTTT
CASSPLTSGSTDTQYF
>.|TRBD1|TRBJ1-5|TRBV7-9
TGTGCCAGCAGCTTATCTGCAGGGGGCAGCAATCAGCCCCAGCATTTT
CASSLSAGGSNQPQHF
>.|.|TRBJ1-4|TRBV4-2
TGTGCCAGCAGCCAGGAATGGACAGCCGGAGGGGAAAAACTGTTTTTT
CASSQEWTAGGEKLFF
>.|.|TRBJ2-7|TRBV30
TGTGCCTGGAGTAGCAACAGCTACGAGCAGTACTTC
CAWSSNSYEQYF
>.|.|TRBJ2-7|TRBV29-1
TGCAGCGTTTCAGACTCCAACAGCGCACAAATCTACGAGCAGTACTTC
CSVSDSNSAQIYEQYF
>.|.|TRBJ1-2|TRBV10-3
TGTGCCATCTTCACAGGGTTGGGGGGCCAGGGTAACTATGGCTACACCTTC
CAIFTGLGGQGNYGYTF
>.|.|TRBJ2-1|TRBV21-1
TGTGCCAGCAGCTTTGACCCGGGACTGAGCTCCTACAATGAGCAGTTCTTC
CASSFDPGLSSYNEQFF
>once|.|TRBJ1-1|TRBV12-3/TRBV12-4
TGTGCCAGCAGTTCGGGGATTGAAGCTTTCTTT
CASSSGIEAFF
>.|.|TRBJ2-3|TRBV13
TGTGCCAGCAGCTTCTTAGCTGCAGGCACAGATACGCAGTATTTT
CASSFLAAGTDTQYF
>once|.|TRBJ1-3|TRBV19
TGTGCCAGTAGTATTTACGGACAAGCCTCTGGAAACACCATATATTTT
CASSIYGQASGNTIYF